This TCR beta chain appears in the sequencing data of a study of T cells in Graves' hyperthyroidism and ophthalmopathy (dated by TCRdb to the late 2010s). As for the study more broadly: Peripheral blood samples were taken at initial diagnosis, before any treatment was given. After sampling, hyperthyroidism patients received methimazole starting at 30 mg daily, and ophthalmopathy patients received high-dose intravenous methylprednisolone. The 75 to 100 discovery patients were randomly split 7:3 into training and test sets. According to the paper, TCR Vbeta CDR3 sequencing was carried out on about 140 peripheral blood samples, which came from 40 to 45 ophthalmopathy, around 74 hyperthyroidism and some 17 progressor patients. In addition, the study compared T-cell repertoires in thyroid tissue and in blood from 6 or 7 Graves' hyperthyroidism patients. A discovery cohort of roughly 100 patients, fewer than 50 with Graves' ophthalmopathy and roughly 59 with stable Graves' hyperthyroidism, was used to find distinguishing TCR V-J signatures. An independent validation cohort of under 20 hyperthyroidism patients and 17 patients who later progressed to ophthalmopathy tested prospective prediction of ophthalmopathy. Paper-wide results and their limitations: During validation, the model predicted progression to ophthalmopathy a median of approximately 6 months ahead of onset, with around 71% sensitivity and less than 85% specificity. Sample size was not statistically predetermined, and blinding of investigators to group allocation was not performed. Most expanded thyroid clonotypes (frequency above 0.001) were also detected in blood, suggesting blood repertoires may reflect thyroid immune responses. A 13 V-J signature model separated ophthalmopathy from stable hyperthyroidism, with about 88% sensitivity and roughly 81% specificity in cross-validation and 80%/75% in testing.

The TCR beta CDR3 regions were amplified from the RNA transcripts. For the first round of RT-PCR on the TCR CDR3, the HTBI primer set was used together with the Qiagen OneStep RT-PCR kit. Libraries were constructed in a second round of multiplex PCR, after which size selection and purification were performed. The libraries were sequenced on an Illumina HiSeq2000 using paired-end 100 bp reads. The authors' pipeline ran thus. SOAPnuke was used to process the raw data, with reads discarded if the reads contained adapters or uncalled bases, had a mean Phred below 15, or lacked an exact constant-primer or identifier match. COPE v1.2.5 was used to merge the high-quality paired reads, and each unique nucleotide sequence was defined as a clonotype. Clonotypes were aligned to IMGT TRBV, TRBD and TRBJ reference segments using MiTCR v1.1. The analysis included only V-J combinations with a frequency above 0.0001, which together covered 99% to 99.2% of the repertoires. The TCS score was defined as the ratio of F50 (clonal expansion) to E x V (chaos), calculated using BLOSUM62-based TCRdist between CDR3 peptides within each V-J. Welch's t-statistics and random forest reduced just over 500 V-J features to under 15, which were used in a naive Bayes classifier (R e1071). TCRdb reprocessing: public reads trimmed at Q25 with fastp, clones called with MiXCR, in-frame beta chains kept. Rows with one shared CDR3 protein collapse into an entry with the most common genes and DNA. The V and J calls and clone size are TCRdb's, not the authors'. Here the sample has around 450,000 distinct CDR3 sequences; approximately 15% occur a single time. Approximately 5.8% of the sample lies in the top ten.

The germline V gene yields SGHDN for CDR1 and FVKESK for CDR2. CDR3 length: 15 amino acids, cysteine to phenylalanine. Only the CDR3 DNA is retained, 45 bases long and in frame from the first base. For this chain, trimming is 4 bases at the V end and 0 bases at the J end, and the number of junction bases without a gene match is 3. Stable Graves' hyperthyroidism was defined as no progression to ophthalmopathy during 18 months of follow-up. Hyperthyroidism patients were newly diagnosed, had a disease duration of under 2 months, and were aged 18 to 65 years. Any patient with an uncontrolled infection, another autoimmune disease, pregnancy or lactation was excluded. Clinical symptoms, serum thyroxine and TRAb, thyroid ultrasound, and orbital computed tomography formed the basis for the diagnoses. Ficoll-Paque density gradient centrifugation was used to isolate PBMCs from 9.5 to 10 ml of fresh peripheral blood. Total RNA was extracted with Trizol reagent, and quality was checked on an Agilent 2100 Bioanalyzer.

This clonotype was picked up a small number of times. Its antigen target is currently unknown. Base qualities are not recorded, but no much larger clone differs from it by a single base. This receptor was taken from a woman younger than 35 with Graves' hyperthyroidism. The sequencing sample was made of blood. The chain is made from TRBV14 and TRBJ1-2; 9 bases in the junction line up with TRBD1. The DNA sequence is as follows: TGTGCCAGCAGCCTACAGGGGGCATCTAACTATGGCTACACCTTC. The resulting protein is CASSLQGASNYGYTF.